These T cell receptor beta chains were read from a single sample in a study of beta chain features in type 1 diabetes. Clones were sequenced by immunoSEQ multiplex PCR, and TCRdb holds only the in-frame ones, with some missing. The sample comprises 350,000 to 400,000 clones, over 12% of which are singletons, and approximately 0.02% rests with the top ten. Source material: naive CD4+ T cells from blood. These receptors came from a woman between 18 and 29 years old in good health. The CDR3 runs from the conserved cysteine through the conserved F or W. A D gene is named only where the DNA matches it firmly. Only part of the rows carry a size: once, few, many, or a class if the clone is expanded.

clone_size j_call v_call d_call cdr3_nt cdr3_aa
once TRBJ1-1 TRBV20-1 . TGCAGTGCTAGAGACCTCACTGAAGCTTTCTTT CSARDLTEAFF
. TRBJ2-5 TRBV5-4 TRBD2 TGTGCCAGCAGCTTGGTAGCGGGAGGGCCTCTACAGACCCAGTACTTC CASSLVAGGPLQTQYF
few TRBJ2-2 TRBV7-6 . TGTGCCAGCAGCTTATTGCGGGGCTCCGGGGAGCTGTTTTTT CASSLLRGSGELFF
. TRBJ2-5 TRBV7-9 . TGTGCCAGCAGCTTAGCACTGGAGACCCAGTACTTC CASSLALETQYF
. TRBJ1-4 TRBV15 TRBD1 TGTGCCACCAGCAGAGAAGAGACAGGGGGGGATGAAAAACTGTTTTTT CATSREETGGDEKLFF
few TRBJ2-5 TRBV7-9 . TGTGCCAGCAGCTTTAGGGAGATCCAAGAGACCCAGTACTTC CASSFREIQETQYF
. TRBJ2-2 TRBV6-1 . TGTGCCAGCGATTTCGGCCGCGGGCACGGGGAGCTGTTTTTT CASDFGRGHGELFF
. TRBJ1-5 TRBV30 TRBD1 TGTGCCTGGAACAGGGGAAATCAGCCCCAGCATTTT CAWNRGNQPQHF
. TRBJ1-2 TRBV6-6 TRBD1 TGTGCCAGCAGTTTGGGGACAGGCGATATCTATGGCTACACCTTC CASSLGTGDIYGYTF
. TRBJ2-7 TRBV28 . TGTGCCAGCAGTTATCTAGCAGTCTACGAGCAGTACTTC CASSYLAVYEQYF
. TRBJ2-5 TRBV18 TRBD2 TGTGCCAGCTCACCACCGGGACTAGAGGGGGAGACCCAGTACTTC CASSPPGLEGETQYF
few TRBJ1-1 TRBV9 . TGTGCCAGCAGCACCCTGGGGGAGGTGGGCACTGAAGCTTTCTTT CASSTLGEVGTEAFF
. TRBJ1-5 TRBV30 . TGTGCCTGGAGTGTGGCCGATTATAGCAATCAGCCCCAGCATTTT CAWSVADYSNQPQHF
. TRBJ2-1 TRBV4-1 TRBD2 TGCGCCAGCAGCCGCGCGGGACTAGCGGGAGGGAATGAGCAGTTCTTC CASSRAGLAGGNEQFF
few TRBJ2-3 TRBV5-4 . TGTGCCAGCAGCCTTCCGGTCGCAGATACGCAGTATTTT CASSLPVADTQYF
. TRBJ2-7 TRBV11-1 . TGTGCCAGCAGCTTAGACAGGCCTTCGCTGTACGAGCAGTACTTC CASSLDRPSLYEQYF
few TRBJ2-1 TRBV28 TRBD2 TGTGCCAGCAGTTTACCCGGTGGGAGGGGTCGTAACAATGAGCAGTTCTTC CASSLPGGRGRNNEQFF
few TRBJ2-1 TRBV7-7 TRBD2 TGTGCCAGCAGCTTAGGGCGGGGAGGGTCCTACAATGAGCAGTTCTTC CASSLGRGGSYNEQFF
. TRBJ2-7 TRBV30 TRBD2 TGTGCCTGGAGCCACTATAGCGGGAGATCGTACGAGCAGTACTTC CAWSHYSGRSYEQYF
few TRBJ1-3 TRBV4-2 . TGTGCCAGCAGCCAAGCAGGGCCGGGCGCGTCTGGAAACACCATATATTTT CASSQAGPGASGNTIYF
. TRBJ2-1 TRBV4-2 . TGTGCCAGCAGCCAGTCAATTCGGGTCGCGGCCAATGAGCAGTTCTTC CASSQSIRVAANEQFF
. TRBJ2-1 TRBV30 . TGTGCCTGGAGTACGGGAGTGGGGGGAATTAGAGATGAGCAGTTCTTC CAWSTGVGGIRDEQFF
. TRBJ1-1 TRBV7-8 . TGTGCCAGCAGCTTAGCGGCGGGGGTGAACACTGAAGCTTTCTTT CASSLAAGVNTEAFF
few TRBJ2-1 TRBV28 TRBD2 TGTGCCAGCAGCTCCCGACTAGCGGGAGGCTACAATGAGCAGTTCTTC CASSSRLAGGYNEQFF
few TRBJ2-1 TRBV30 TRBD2 TGTGCCTGGAGTGGCCAAAAGCCGGGACTAGGTGTGGGGCAGTTCTTC CAWSGQKPGLGVGQFF
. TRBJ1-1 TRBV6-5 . TGTGCCAGCAGTTACTACCTCCGGGAGAACACTGAAGCTTTCTTT CASSYYLRENTEAFF
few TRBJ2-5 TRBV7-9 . TGTGCCAGCAGCGACAGCGCAGCACAAGAGACCCAGTACTTC CASSDSAAQETQYF
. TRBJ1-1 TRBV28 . TGTGCCAGCATGAGTGTGACTGAAGCTTTCTTT CASMSVTEAFF
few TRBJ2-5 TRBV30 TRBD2 TGTGCCTGGAGTTCACGACTAGCGCTCCGTAAGGGGGAGACCCAGTACTTC CAWSSRLALRKGETQYF
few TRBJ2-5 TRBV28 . TGTGCCAGCGGGTACAGGGTTCCGGAGACCCAGTACTTC CASGYRVPETQYF
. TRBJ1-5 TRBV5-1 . TGCGCCAGCAGCTTGGGGGAGTCAAGCAATCAGCCCCAGCATTTT CASSLGESSNQPQHF
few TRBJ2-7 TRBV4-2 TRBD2 TGTGCCAGCAGCCTACCCGTGGGGGGGTTTTTCCCCTACGAGCAGTACTTC CASSLPVGGFFPYEQYF
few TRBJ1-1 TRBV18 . TGTGCCAGCTCGCAGGTCACTGAAGCTTTCTTT CASSQVTEAFF
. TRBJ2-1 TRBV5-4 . TGTGCCAGCAGCTTAAGCGTGGTAACCTACAATGAGCAGTTCTTC CASSLSVVTYNEQFF
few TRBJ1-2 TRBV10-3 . TGTGCCACCTCATGGGATACCGACAGTAACTATGGCTACACCTTC CATSWDTDSNYGYTF
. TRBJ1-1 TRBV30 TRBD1 TGTGCCTGGAGTGTACCCAGGGGGCGGAAGAACACTGAAGCTTTCTTT CAWSVPRGRKNTEAFF
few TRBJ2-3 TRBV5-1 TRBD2 TGCGCCAGCAGGCCCGGGACTAGCGGCACAGATACGCAGTATTTT CASRPGTSGTDTQYF
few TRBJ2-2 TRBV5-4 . TGTGCCAGCACCCTACAGGTCACCGGGGAGCTGTTTTTT CASTLQVTGELFF
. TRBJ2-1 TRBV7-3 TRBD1 TGTGCCAGCAGCCCAATGGGACAGGGGGCTCATGAGCAGTTCTTC CASSPMGQGAHEQFF
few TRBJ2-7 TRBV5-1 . TGCGCCAGCAGCTTGGACCTAGCGAACTCCTACGAGCAGTACTTC CASSLDLANSYEQYF
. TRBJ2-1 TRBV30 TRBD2 TGTGCCTGGAGTGTACGTGGGCAGCGGGAGGGCCGAGAAACCTACAATGAGCAGTTCTTC CAWSVRGQREGRETYNEQFF